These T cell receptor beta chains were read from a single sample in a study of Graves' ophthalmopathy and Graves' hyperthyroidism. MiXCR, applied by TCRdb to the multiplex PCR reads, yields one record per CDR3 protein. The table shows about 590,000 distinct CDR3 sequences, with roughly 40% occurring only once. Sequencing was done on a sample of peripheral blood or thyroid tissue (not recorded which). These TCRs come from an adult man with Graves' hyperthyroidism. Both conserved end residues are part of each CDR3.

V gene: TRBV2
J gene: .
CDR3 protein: CASSESSWGYNEQFF

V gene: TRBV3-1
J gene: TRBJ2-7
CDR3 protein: CASSQELSLAFEQYF

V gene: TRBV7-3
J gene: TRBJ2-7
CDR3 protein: CASSHQGGEQYF

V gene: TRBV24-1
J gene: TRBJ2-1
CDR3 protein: CATSDWGAGNEQFF

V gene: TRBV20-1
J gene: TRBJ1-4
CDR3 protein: CSAATTATNEKLFF

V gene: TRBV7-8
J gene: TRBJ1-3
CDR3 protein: CASSLESWGNGNTIYF

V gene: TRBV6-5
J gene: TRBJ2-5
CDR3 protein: CASSWSKRETQYF

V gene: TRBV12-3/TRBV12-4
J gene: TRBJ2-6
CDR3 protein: CASSSSEAGANVLTF

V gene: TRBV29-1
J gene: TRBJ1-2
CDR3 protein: CSVEGPNLYGYTF

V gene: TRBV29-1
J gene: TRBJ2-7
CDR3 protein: CSVDGDNEQYF

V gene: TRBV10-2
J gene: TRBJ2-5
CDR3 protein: CASRPPSKETQYF

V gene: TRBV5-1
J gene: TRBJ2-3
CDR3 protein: CASSFRTSGRSDTQYF

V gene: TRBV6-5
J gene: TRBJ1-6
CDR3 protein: CASSYSIMGPPLHF

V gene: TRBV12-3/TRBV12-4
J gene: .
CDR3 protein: CASSSEMWQFF

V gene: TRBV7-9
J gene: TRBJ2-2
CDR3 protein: CASTLFGGGELFF

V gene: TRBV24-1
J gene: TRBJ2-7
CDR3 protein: CATSDGGGAPYNEQYF

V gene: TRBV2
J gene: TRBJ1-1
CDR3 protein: CASRIRMNTEAFF